Listed below are T cell receptor beta chains from one sample, sequenced in a study of Graves' ophthalmopathy and Graves' hyperthyroidism. TCRdb re-called the multiplex PCR reads with MiXCR, one entry per CDR3 protein. The sample holds around 400,000 distinct CDR3 sequences, around 16% seen once. The sample taken for sequencing was peripheral blood. These receptors came from a young woman with Graves' ophthalmopathy. CDR3s include the opening cysteine and the closing phenylalanine or tryptophan. The D gene is left open where the match is weak. Clone sizes are given selectively: once, few, many, or a class where the clone is expanded.

V gene: TRBV12-3/TRBV12-4; clone size: NA; D gene: NA; J gene: TRBJ2-7; CDR3 protein: CASSLVVTYEQYF; CDR3 DNA: TGTGCCAGCAGTTTAGTCGTCACCTACGAGCAGTACTTC
V gene: TRBV7-2; clone size: NA; D gene: TRBD2; J gene: TRBJ2-7; CDR3 protein: CASSSLAGVTEQYF; CDR3 DNA: TGTGCCAGCAGCTCACTAGCGGGAGTTACCGAGCAGTACTTC
V gene: TRBV28; clone size: many; D gene: NA; J gene: TRBJ2-2; CDR3 protein: CASSPPGGSTGELFF; CDR3 DNA: TGTGCCAGCAGTCCCCCAGGGGGGAGCACCGGGGAGCTGTTTTTT
V gene: TRBV6-2/TRBV6-3; clone size: many; D gene: NA; J gene: TRBJ1-5; CDR3 protein: CASRGAPGPQHF; CDR3 DNA: TGTGCCAGCAGAGGAGCACCGGGGCCCCAGCATTTT
V gene: TRBV6-2/TRBV6-3; clone size: many; D gene: NA; J gene: TRBJ1-1; CDR3 protein: CASKFTQATRGAFF; CDR3 DNA: TGTGCCAGCAAATTCACACAAGCCACCCGTGGAGCTTTCTTT
V gene: TRBV2; clone size: many; D gene: NA; J gene: TRBJ1-2; CDR3 protein: CASRLGSGYTF; CDR3 DNA: TGTGCCAGCAGGCTGGGGAGTGGCTACACCTTC
V gene: TRBV7-2; clone size: many; D gene: NA; J gene: TRBJ2-5; CDR3 protein: CASSTIGGQRETQYF; CDR3 DNA: TGTGCCAGCAGCACGATAGGAGGACAGAGAGAGACCCAGTACTTC
V gene: TRBV6-1; clone size: NA; D gene: NA; J gene: TRBJ1-6; CDR3 protein: CASSETLTSPLHF; CDR3 DNA: TGTGCCAGCAGTGAAACCCTGACTTCACCCCTCCACTTT
V gene: TRBV24-1; clone size: NA; D gene: TRBD2; J gene: TRBJ2-1; CDR3 protein: CATSEPGLALSSYNEQFF; CDR3 DNA: TGTGCCACCAGTGAGCCGGGACTAGCCTTGAGCTCCTACAATGAGCAGTTCTTC
V gene: TRBV12-5; clone size: many; D gene: TRBD1; J gene: TRBJ1-2; CDR3 protein: CASGLDRTGDYGYTF; CDR3 DNA: TGTGCTAGTGGTTTGGACCGGACAGGCGACTATGGCTACACCTTC
V gene: TRBV28; clone size: NA; D gene: TRBD1; J gene: TRBJ2-7; CDR3 protein: CASSLTRDRQYEQYF; CDR3 DNA: TGTGCCAGCAGCCTTACCCGGGACAGGCAGTACGAGCAGTACTTC
V gene: TRBV5-1; clone size: many; D gene: NA; J gene: TRBJ2-7; CDR3 protein: CASSLDLAYEQYF; CDR3 DNA: TGCGCCAGCAGCTTGGATTTGGCCTACGAGCAGTACTTC
V gene: TRBV28; clone size: once; D gene: NA; J gene: TRBJ2-7; CDR3 protein: CASSFQGGNSEQYF; CDR3 DNA: TGTGCCAGCAGTTTCCAAGGAGGGAACAGCGAGCAGTACTTC
V gene: TRBV15; clone size: many; D gene: TRBD1; J gene: TRBJ1-6; CDR3 protein: CATSRAHDRGGSPLHF; CDR3 DNA: TGTGCCACCAGCAGAGCCCATGACAGGGGAGGATCACCCCTCCACTTT
V gene: TRBV27; clone size: many; D gene: NA; J gene: TRBJ1-5; CDR3 protein: CARGKSQPQHF; CDR3 DNA: TGTGCCAGAGGAAAAAGTCAGCCCCAGCATTTT
V gene: TRBV10-2; clone size: many; D gene: TRBD1; J gene: TRBJ2-4; CDR3 protein: CASRNFWTGAKNIQYF; CDR3 DNA: TGCGCCAGCAGGAATTTCTGGACAGGGGCCAAAAACATTCAGTACTTC
V gene: TRBV6-2/TRBV6-3; clone size: many; D gene: TRBD1; J gene: TRBJ1-1; CDR3 protein: CASSYLGRDRGTEAFF; CDR3 DNA: TGTGCCAGCAGCTATTTGGGCCGGGACAGGGGCACTGAAGCTTTCTTT
V gene: TRBV6-1; clone size: many; D gene: TRBD1; J gene: TRBJ2-7; CDR3 protein: CASSERGTGKHEQYF; CDR3 DNA: TGTGCCAGCAGTGAACGGGGGACAGGGAAACACGAGCAGTACTTC
V gene: TRBV6-5; clone size: many; D gene: TRBD1; J gene: TRBJ2-7; CDR3 protein: CASSSPLTGASSYEQYF; CDR3 DNA: TGTGCCAGCAGTTCACCTCTCACAGGGGCGTCCTCCTACGAGCAGTACTTC
V gene: TRBV6-1; clone size: many; D gene: TRBD1; J gene: TRBJ2-2; CDR3 protein: CASSRTNRGGELFF; CDR3 DNA: TGTGCCAGCAGTCGAACAAACAGGGGTGGGGAGCTGTTTTTT
V gene: TRBV11-2; clone size: NA; D gene: TRBD1; J gene: TRBJ2-5; CDR3 protein: CASSSTTGGGETQYF; CDR3 DNA: TGTGCCAGCAGCTCGACAACAGGGGGCGGGGAGACCCAGTACTTC
V gene: TRBV6-2/TRBV6-3; clone size: many; D gene: NA; J gene: TRBJ1-1; CDR3 protein: CASSPSGPTIGPPTF; CDR3 DNA: TGTGCCAGCAGCCCATCGGGACCTACAATTGGCCCACCGACGTTT
V gene: TRBV7-6; clone size: many; D gene: TRBD1; J gene: TRBJ1-5; CDR3 protein: CASSRGTGSHQPQHF; CDR3 DNA: TGTGCCAGCAGCCGCGGGACAGGGTCTCATCAGCCCCAGCATTTT
V gene: TRBV27; clone size: many; D gene: TRBD1; J gene: TRBJ1-3; CDR3 protein: CASQRTGSSGNTIYF; CDR3 DNA: TGTGCCAGCCAAAGGACAGGGAGCTCTGGAAACACCATATATTTT
V gene: TRBV30; clone size: many; D gene: TRBD1; J gene: TRBJ1-5; CDR3 protein: CACGEGQGDQPQHF; CDR3 DNA: TGTGCCTGCGGAGAGGGACAGGGGGATCAGCCCCAGCATTTT
V gene: TRBV24-1; clone size: many; D gene: NA; J gene: TRBJ1-2; CDR3 protein: CATIRHGGYTF; CDR3 DNA: TGTGCCACCATACGTCACGGGGGCTACACCTTC
V gene: TRBV6-5; clone size: many; D gene: NA; J gene: TRBJ2-5; CDR3 protein: CASSPTRLETQYF; CDR3 DNA: TGTGCCAGCAGCCCGACCCGCCTGGAGACCCAGTACTTC
V gene: TRBV28; clone size: many; D gene: NA; J gene: TRBJ2-7; CDR3 protein: CASKSRSSYEQYF; CDR3 DNA: TGTGCCAGCAAATCAAGGAGCTCCTACGAGCAGTACTTC
V gene: TRBV6-1; clone size: many; D gene: NA; J gene: TRBJ1-1; CDR3 protein: CASRLLEEVNTEAFF; CDR3 DNA: TGTGCCAGCAGGCTCCTGGAGGAGGTGAACACTGAAGCTTTCTTT
V gene: TRBV11-2; clone size: many; D gene: NA; J gene: TRBJ1-1; CDR3 protein: CASSPWTGRMNTEAFF; CDR3 DNA: TGTGCCAGCAGCCCATGGACCGGACGTATGAACACTGAAGCTTTCTTT
V gene: TRBV9; clone size: NA; D gene: NA; J gene: TRBJ2-5; CDR3 protein: CASSGHRDYQETQYF; CDR3 DNA: TGTGCCAGCAGCGGACACCGGGACTACCAAGAGACCCAGTACTTC
V gene: TRBV20-1; clone size: few; D gene: TRBD2; J gene: TRBJ2-2; CDR3 protein: CSAASGTSGYTGELFF; CDR3 DNA: TGCAGTGCTGCATCCGGGACTAGCGGTTACACCGGGGAGCTGTTTTTT